This TCR beta chain was observed in a study of blood T cell repertoires in COVID-19. For the study at large: PBMCs, B-cell-depleted T cells, or T cells provided the cDNA or gDNA that made up the material.

Seattle patients were enrolled while actively infected and followed longitudinally. How the authors handled the data: Reference gene primer amplification gave nucleated cell count estimates. Sequencing used immunoSEQ multiplex PCR; TCRdb keeps in-frame clones, though not all of them. Clonal size and the V and J genes are those of that table, whereas D and trimming came from the DNA. The table records roughly 330,000 clones, 80% to 90% of them present only once. Germline V CDR1 and CDR2: LNHDA, SQIVND (reference sequence). V was clipped by 5 bases and J by 0 bases, with 13 bases between them. This CDR3 region has 15 residues.

The V and J genes are TRBV19 and TRBJ1-2, with a weak D call TRBD1 (5 bases). The clonotype originates from a man aged 30 to 39 with COVID-19, enrolled during active disease. The sequencing sample was made of peripheral blood. The CDR3 spells CASSPLGQANYGYTF. In nucleotides, the CDR3 is TGTGCCAGTAGTCCCCTGGGGCAGGCTAACTATGGCTACACCTTC.